What follows are 29 T cell receptor beta chains derived from one specimen sequenced in a study of shared clonotypes between healthy human individuals (dated by TCRdb to 2019 to 2021). CD8 naive samples were obtained by positive selection for CCR7 among CD45RO-negative cells, yielding a CD45RA+CCR7+ population from which TemRA cells were excluded. The library was prepared using the immunoSEQ multiplex PCR assay. The source is immuneACCESS, and TCRdb retained only in-frame sequences with V and J called. Part of the clones is not carried over; for the studies checked, unresolved V genes explain less than half of this, and the remainder is unexplained. Present in this sample are about 2.2 million clones, around 95% of which were seen just once. 1.5% to 2% of the sample belongs to the ten largest clones. What was sequenced was naive CD8+ T cells from PBMCs. Read against the paper, the sample's cell subset or site label means: CD45RA+CCR7+. The receptor source for this set is a man aged 18 to 30 in good health. Some clones in this sample may be carry-over from other donors' samples.

The chain carries TRBV4-1 and TRBJ1-1; TRBD1 matches 12 bases. The CDR3 runs to 16 residues. V was pared by 1 base and J by 4 bases, with 4 bases of the junction left unmatched. CDR1 is MGHRA, CDR2 YSYEKL, per germline. DNA for the CDR3: TGCGCCAGCAGCCAAGCGGGACAGGGGGCGAGCACTGAAGCTTTCTTT. It encodes CASSQAGQGASTEAFF.

The gene calls are TRBV7-9 and TRBJ2-6, with 7 bases aligning to TRBD1. This CDR3 region has 15 residues. V gave up 6 bases and J gave up 2 bases; unmatched junction bases: 4. From germline, CDR1 is SEHNR and CDR2 FQNEAQ (reference sequence). This CDR3 reads CASSDREPGANVLTF. DNA for the CDR3: TGTGCCAGCAGTGACAGGGAACCTGGGGCCAACGTCCTGACTTTC.

The CDR3 nucleotides read TGTGCCAGCAGCTTAGTACGCGGAAACACCATATATTTT. Its protein is CASSLVRGNTIYF. The chain is built from TRBV13 and TRBJ1-3; no clear D. In germline, CDR1 is PRHDT, CDR2 FYEKMQ (reference sequence). Trimming shortened V by 1 base and J by 4 bases, and 5 bases separated the two germline ends. The CDR3 sequence is 13 residues long.

This clone occurred once. The rearrangement joins TRBV11-2 to TRBJ1-4; D unresolved. V was cut by 1 base and J by 8 bases, with 14 bases left in between. The CDR3 sequence is 15 residues long. Per germline, CDR1 SGHAT and CDR2 FQNNGV. The CDR3 coding sequence is TGTGCCAGCAGCTTAGTAGGCATAGATGGCGAAAAACTGTTTTTT. This encodes CASSLVGIDGEKLFF.

This clone appeared a single time. V and J are TRBV27 and TRBJ2-3; D call uncertain. This CDR3 has 14 residues. Trimming took off 2 bases at V and 6 bases at J, with 12 bases between the two ends. Germline V gene data show CDR1 as MNHEY and CDR2 as SMNVEV (reference sequence). The CDR3: CASSLIPLSDTQYF. CDR3 coding DNA: TGTGCCAGCAGTTTAATCCCCCTATCGGATACGCAGTATTTT.

As regards this clone: Other DNA sequences in the sample encode the same CDR3. The CDR3 here is CASSVDGLAVDTQYF. The CDR3 coding sequence is TGTGCCAGCAGCGTAGATGGGCTAGCTGTAGATACGCAGTATTTT. The chain employs TRBV9 and TRBJ2-3, with D possibly being TRBD2 (5 bases). This CDR3 comprises 15 residues. V gave up 0 bases and J gave up 5 bases, with 13 bases separating them. The germline V gene encodes CDR1 SGDLS and CDR2 YYNGEE.

The chain links TRBV27 to TRBJ2-2; TRBD1 might be the D (6 bases). Germline lookup yields CDR1 MNHEY and CDR2 SMNVEV (reference sequence). The CDR3 is 14 residues long. Trimming pared 5 bases from V and 7 bases from J, leaving 14 bases between. This CDR3 is CASSNRELGGELFF. The CDR3 DNA sequence: TGTGCCAGCAGTAACAGGGAATTGGGCGGGGAGCTGTTTTTT.

V and J are TRBV9 and TRBJ2-7; D assignment may be TRBD1 or TRBD2 (5 bases each). The germline CDR1 and CDR2 sequences are SGDLS and YYNGEE. With 7 bases removed from V and 0 bases from J, the gap between germline ends came to 11 bases. This CDR3 has 13 amino acids. Here the CDR3 DNA reads TGTGCCAGCCGTCGGGACGGCTCCTACGAGCAGTACTTC. This codes for CASRRDGSYEQYF. Combining the CDR3 with reference TRBV9 and TRBJ2-7 gives the whole variable domain DSGVTQTPKHLITATGQRVTLRCSPRSGDLSVYWYQQSLDQGLQFLIQYYNGEERAKGNILERFSAQQFPDLHSELNLSSLELGDSALYFCASRRDGSYEQYFGPGTRLTVT.

This chain connects TRBV13 to TRBJ2-7; D gene uncertain. This CDR3 has 15 amino acids. V lost 4 bases and J 2 bases, leaving 15 bases between the germline ends. Germline lookup yields CDR1 PRHDT and CDR2 FYEKMQ (reference sequence). CDR3 loop: CASSSMALGTYEQYF. The CDR3 DNA sequence: TGTGCCAGCAGCTCTATGGCCCTCGGCACCTACGAGCAGTACTTC.

The chain is built from TRBV5-8 and TRBJ1-1; 10 nucleotides align to TRBD1. Unmatched junction bases numbered 2, after V lost 3 bases and J lost 3 bases. The CDR3 runs to 14 residues. Germline assignment: CDR1 SGHTS and CDR2 YDEGEE. The CDR3 loop reads CASSSGQGYTEAFF. The CDR3 DNA follows: TGTGCCAGCAGCTCGGGACAGGGGTACACTGAAGCTTTCTTT.

Points on this clone: Other DNA sequences in the same sample also yield this CDR3. The chain recombines TRBV5-1 with TRBJ2-7, with 9 bases lining up with TRBD2. The length of the CDR3 is 15 residues. J gave up 3 bases and V 0 bases, and 4 bases lay outside the gene matches. Germline V gene data show CDR1 as SGHRS and CDR2 as YFSETQ. The CDR3 DNA reads TGCGCCAGCAGCTTGGGGTTAGCGGGAGACTACGAGCAGTACTTC. This translates into CASSLGLAGDYEQYF.

The rearrangement links TRBV4-1 to TRBJ2-1; 10 nucleotides agree with TRBD2. V dropped 1 base and J dropped 5; count of bases not matched to a gene: 8. The germline V gene has CDR1 MGHRA and CDR2 YSYEKL. This CDR3 is 17 amino acids long. CDR3 coding DNA: TGCGCCAGCAGCCAAGCCTCCGGGACTAGCGTACACAATGAGCAGTTCTTC. Residues: CASSQASGTSVHNEQFF.

The gene calls are TRBV4-1 and TRBJ1-3; weak D call: TRBD1 (6 bases). The germline V gene has CDR1 MGHRA and CDR2 YSYEKL. The CDR3 is 16 residues long. Trimming cost V 3 bases and J 7 bases, with 19 bases left between them. Written as DNA, the CDR3 is TGCGCCAGCAGCCACTTATACAGGGAGATGGGGAACACCATATATTTT. The encoded protein is CASSHLYREMGNTIYF.

The genes are TRBV6-5 and TRBJ2-7; D is possibly TRBD2 (6 bases). This CDR3 region has 14 residues. Germline V gene lookup returns CDR1 MNHEY and CDR2 SVGAGI. The V end lost 2 bases, the J end lost 6 bases, and 14 bases lay between the germline ends. The CDR3 DNA reads TGTGCCAGCAGTTACCGGGAGTCGGGCCTCGAGCAGTACTTC. Translation: CASSYRESGLEQYF.

This chain uses TRBV28 with TRBJ1-2; possible D gene TRBD1, 5 bases. Trimming pared 5 bases from V and 5 bases from J, leaving 24 bases between. CDR1 and CDR2 (germline): MDHEN, SYDVKM. There are 17 residues in the CDR3. This CDR3 is CASSAVNRDRRGYGYTF. The CDR3 DNA sequence: TGTGCCAGCAGTGCGGTGAATCGGGACCGTCGGGGGTATGGCTACACCTTC.

Turning to this clone: In the same sample, other DNA sequences code for this CDR3. V is TRBV7-9 and J is TRBJ2-7, with 8 positions matching TRBD2. Germline CDR1 and CDR2: SEHNR and FQNEAQ (reference sequence). Trimming removed 5 bases from V and 1 base from J; junction bases left unmatched: 4. The CDR3 is 14 residues long. For the CDR3, the DNA is TGTGCCAGCAGCCGCCCGGGGGGGTCCTACGAGCAGTACTTC. Its protein product is CASSRPGGSYEQYF.

This clone turned up a few times. Other nucleotide sequences in the sample specify the same CDR3. V is TRBV11-2 and J is TRBJ1-3; D remains ambiguous. The CDR3 is 14 residues long. Germline loops: CDR1 SGHAT, CDR2 FQNNGV. Trimming removed 3 bases at V and 1 base at J, with 7 bases between. CDR3 sequence (DNA): TGTGCCAGCAGCTTCGGGGATTCTGGAAACACCATATATTTT. It is translated as CASSFGDSGNTIYF.

The chain joins TRBV9 to TRBJ2-1, with TRBD2 identical over 10 bases. The length of the CDR3 is 16 residues. V trimming: 4 bases; J trimming: 7 bases; junction bases outside the gene matches: 11. Germline assignment: CDR1 SGDLS and CDR2 YYNGEE. In DNA, the CDR3 is TGTGCCAGCAGCTCCCTAGCGGGAGAGTTTGTTAATGAGCAGTTCTTC. It is translated as CASSSLAGEFVNEQFF.

A remark on this clone: This CDR3 is also generated by other DNA sequences in the sample. The chain combines TRBV7-9 with TRBJ1-2, with D possibly matching TRBD1 (5 bases). Trimming left V 5 bases short and J 1 base short, with 11 bases between. CDR1 is SEHNR and CDR2 is FQNEAQ in the germline V gene (reference sequence). The length of the CDR3 is 14 residues. CDR3 region: CASSPRDGNYGYTF. CDR3 DNA sequence: TGTGCCAGCAGCCCGCGGGACGGTAACTATGGCTACACCTTC. The whole variable domain, remainder taken from reference TRBV7-9 and TRBJ1-2, is DTGVSQNPRHKITKRGQNVTFRCDPISEHNRLYWYRQTLGQGPEFLTYFQNEAQLEKSRLLSDRFSAERPKGSFSTLEIQRTEQGDSAMYLCASSPRDGNYGYTFGSGTRLTVV.

The V call is TRBV25-1, the J call TRBJ2-1; 9 bases are a match to TRBD2. CDR1 is MGHDK and CDR2 is SYGVNS in the germline V gene. The CDR3 is 15 residues long. The trim removed 6 bases at V and 6 bases at J, leaving 9 bases unmatched. The CDR3 bases are TGTGCCAGCAGCATTGGCCTAGCGGGGCTCAATGAGCAGTTCTTC. Protein sequence: CASSIGLAGLNEQFF.

Turning to this clone: Other nucleotide sequences in the sample specify the same CDR3. The rearrangement links TRBV9 to TRBJ1-2, with D perhaps TRBD1 (5 bases). Germline CDR1 reads SGDLS; CDR2 reads YYNGEE. CDR3 size: 14 residues. Trimming left V 0 bases short and J 0 bases short, with 6 bases between. The CDR3 DNA sequence: TGTGCCAGCAGCGTAGCAGGGCCTAACTATGGCTACACCTTC. Residues: CASSVAGPNYGYTF.

The chain uses TRBV6-1 and TRBJ2-7, with D possibly being TRBD2 (6 bases). The V and J ends lost 1 base and 5 bases respectively, with 12 bases between them. Germline V gives CDR1 MNHNS, CDR2 SASEGT. There are 14 residues in the CDR3. CDR3 coding DNA: TGTGCCAGCAGTGAAGTCGGGAGACCCCACGAGCAGTACTTC. Translating gives CASSEVGRPHEQYF.

Worth noting for this clone: Other DNA sequences from this sample encode an identical CDR3 as well. This chain links TRBV10-2 with TRBJ2-1; no firm D call. CDR3 length: 12 residues. V lost 5 bases, J lost 8 bases, and 10 bases lay in between. Germline CDR1 and CDR2: WSHSY and SAAADI. The CDR3 sequence is CASSLLRDEQFF. The CDR3, as DNA: TGCGCCAGCAGTCTTCTACGCGATGAGCAGTTCTTC.

The CDR3 is CASSWGRAIEQYF. Here the CDR3 DNA reads TGTGCCAGCAGCTGGGGGAGGGCCATCGAGCAGTACTTC. This chain links TRBV7-2 with TRBJ2-7; 7 nucleotides align to TRBD2. Germline lookup yields CDR1 SGHTA and CDR2 FQGNSA. The CDR3 has 13 amino acids. The V and J ends lost 4 bases and 6 bases, in that order; junction bases with no gene match: 6.

The V call is TRBV5-1, the J call TRBJ2-3; perhaps TRBD1 as D (5 bases). V was pared by 1 base and J by 5 bases, with 11 bases between. Germline-derived CDR1 and CDR2 are SGHRS and YFSETQ. The CDR3 is made up of 14 amino acids. The CDR3 nucleotides read TGCGCCAGCAGCTTGACCAGGGAAGGAGATACGCAGTATTTT. It yields the protein CASSLTREGDTQYF.

V usage is TRBV28 and J usage is TRBJ2-6, with unresolved D. There are 15 residues in the CDR3. Germline lookup yields CDR1 MDHEN and CDR2 SYDVKM. With 3 bases removed from V and 0 bases from J, the gap between germline ends came to 6 bases. The CDR3 here is CASSFGYSGANVLTF. The CDR3 DNA reads TGTGCCAGCAGTTTTGGTTACTCTGGGGCCAACGTCCTGACTTTC.

This clone is a singleton in its sample. V usage is TRBV19 and J usage is TRBJ1-2, with a possible D match to TRBD1 (5 bases). Germline CDR1 is LNHDA and CDR2 is SQIVND (reference sequence). V gave up 11 bases and J gave up 4 bases, with 17 bases separating them. The CDR3 totals 13 residues. The CDR3 coding sequence is TGTGCCGGCAGGGCCTTTGGGACCTATGGCTACACCTTC. Translated: CAGRAFGTYGYTF.

This clone showed up just a few times. This CDR3 is also generated by other DNA sequences in the sample. The J gene is TRBJ2-7, the V gene TRBV2, with D hard to call. The germline gives CDR1 SNHLY, CDR2 FYNNEI. V was clipped by 9 bases and J by 0 bases, with 6 bases between them. The CDR3 is 11 amino acids. The CDR3 spells CASSGSYEQYF. The DNA of the CDR3 is TGTGCCAGTTCGGGCTCCTACGAGCAGTACTTC.

The genes are TRBV15 and TRBJ2-1; D is unclear. The CDR3 runs 14 residues. Germline V gene sequence: CDR1 LNHNV, CDR2 YYDKDF (reference sequence). The V gene lost 3 bases and the J gene lost 3 bases, with 9 bases spanning the gap. The CDR3 sequence: CATSSPLGYNEQFF. CDR3 DNA sequence: TGTGCCACCAGCAGCCCTCTTGGCTACAATGAGCAGTTCTTC.